This TCR beta chain was obtained from a study of OX40 agonist ivuxolimab in advanced cancers. Study overall: Cancers in dose escalation were hepatocellular, melanoma, renal cell and head and neck.

Measured with immunoSEQ multiplex PCR; TCRdb has only the in-frame clones, and not every one. The table has approximately 61,000 clones, about 80% seen once. Concerning this clone itself: No antigen is known for it.

Whole-study findings and limits: In CD8+ T cells, expanded clones were on average more numerous than in CD4+. The study observed clonal expansion of CD4+ and CD8+ blood T cells by week 6 at 0.1 to 3.0 mg/kg.

The sequenced sample was CD4+ or CD8+ T cells sorted from blood, obtained in a trial of the OX40 agonist ivuxolimab. The TCR sequence derives from an adult with an advanced solid tumor such as melanoma, head and neck, liver or kidney cancer.

The CDR3 reads CASIKLGPADTQYF. The CDR3 bases are TGTGCCAGCATTAAGTTGGGTCCGGCAGATACGCAGTATTTT. The chain uses TRBV28 and TRBJ2-3; D gene uncertain. Trimming removed 7 bases at V and 4 bases at J, with 15 bases between. CDR3 length: 14 amino acids. Germline CDR1 reads MDHEN; CDR2 reads SYDVKM.